The 6 T cell receptor beta chains below all came from one sample that was sequenced in a study of T cell changes during pregnancy in multiple sclerosis. Sequenced by immunoSEQ multiplex PCR; TCRdb stores in-frame clones only, minus some. The table has over 50,000 clones, approximately 91% seen once. The sample in question was peripheral blood, obtained in the first trimester of pregnancy. These receptors were collected from a female donor with multiple sclerosis, enrolled in a pregnancy study.

This chain joins TRBV5-1 and TRBJ1-1, with a tentative D call TRBD1 (5 bases). Germline loops: CDR1 SGHRS, CDR2 YFSETQ. V lost 3 bases, J lost 6 bases, and 18 bases lay in between. CDR3 length: 15 residues. The CDR3: CASSSGEGAGAEAFF. In nucleotides, the CDR3 is TGCGCCAGCAGCTCGGGAGAAGGGGCCGGGGCTGAAGCTTTCTTT.

This chain connects TRBV5-1 to TRBJ2-5; D possibly corresponds to TRBD1 (5 bases). This CDR3 contains 15 residues. V dropped 1 base and J dropped 7 bases, with 17 bases sitting between them. Looked up from germline, CDR1 is SGHRS and CDR2 is YFSETQ. Here the CDR3 reads CASSLLQVASRTQYF. For the CDR3, the DNA is TGCGCCAGCAGCTTGTTACAGGTGGCCTCGAGGACCCAGTACTTC.

This clone came up a few times. The J gene is TRBJ2-1, the V gene TRBV6-4; possibly TRBD2 for D (7 bases). The CDR3 is made up of 15 amino acids. Germline V gene sequence: CDR1 MRHNA, CDR2 SNTAGT. V shed 3 bases and J shed 6 bases, with 15 bases lying between them. CDR3 in DNA: TGTGCCAGCAGTGAAAAACAGGGAGGGGGCAATGAGCAGTTCTTC. It yields the protein CASSEKQGGGNEQFF.

This clone was observed a single time. This chain uses TRBV7-2 with TRBJ1-5; D might be TRBD1 (5 bases). V lost 2 bases, J lost 6 bases, and 14 bases lay in between. Germline V gene data show CDR1 as SGHTA and CDR2 as FQGNSA. CDR3 length equals 15 residues. The CDR3 region has the DNA TGTGCCAGCAGCTTAAACGGGGGATTGAGTCAGCCCCAGCATTTT. Its translation: CASSLNGGLSQPQHF.

The V and J genes are TRBV4-3 and TRBJ2-2; no clear D gene. This CDR3 has 15 residues. Germline V lookup: CDR1 LGHNA, CDR2 YSLEER. The V end was cut by 0 bases, the J end by 6 bases, with 11 bases between. CDR3 sequence (DNA): TGCGCCAGCAGCCAAGATGGCAGTATCGCCGGGGAGCTGTTTTTT. It encodes CASSQDGSIAGELFF.

The rearrangement links TRBV19 to TRBJ2-7, with TRBD1 matching 8 bases. The CDR3 covers 15 residues. Trimming took 4 bases from V and 3 from J; bases not matched to a gene: 8. CDR1 is LNHDA, CDR2 SQIVND, per germline (reference sequence). The CDR3 DNA is TGTGCCAGTAGTACCGGCAGGGGGCTTTACTACGAGCAGTACTTC. It translates to CASSTGRGLYYEQYF. The full variable domain, rest sourced from reference TRBV19 and TRBJ2-7, is DGGITQSPKYLFRKEGQNVTLSCEQNLNHDAMYWYRQDPGQGLRLIYYSQIVNDFQKGDIAEGYSVSREKKESFPLTVTSAQKNPTAFYLCASSTGRGLYYEQYFGPGTRLTVT.